The 32 T cell receptor beta chains in this list originate from one sample, sequenced in a study of T cells of healthy individuals. Via MiXCR, TCRdb re-called the 5' RACE reads, giving one row per CDR3 protein. The profile shows tens of thousands of distinct CDR3 sequences, roughly 17% of them singletons. The source is a human donor in good health.

This clonotype was seen many times. The chain joins TRBV9 to TRBJ2-3; D possibly uses TRBD1 or TRBD2 (7 bases each). Germline V CDR1 and CDR2: SGDLS, YYNGEE. The CDR3 is made up of 16 amino acids. The V gene lost 4 bases and the J gene lost 2 bases, with 17 bases spanning the gap. This chain's CDR3 is CASSPRGRGTTDTQYF. The CDR3 DNA is TGTGCCAGCAGCCCTAGGGGGCGGGGGACCACAGATACGCAGTATTTT. Based on the CDR3 plus reference TRBV9 and TRBJ2-3, the full variable domain is DSGVTQTPKHLITATGQRVTLRCSPRSGDLSVYWYQQSLDQGLQFLIQYYNGEERAKGNILERFSAQQFPDLHSELNLSSLELGDSALYFCASSPRGRGTTDTQYFGPGTRLTVL.

The gene calls are TRBV12-3 or TRBV12-4 and TRBJ2-1; no definite D call. This CDR3 contains 15 residues. V lost 0 bases and J 3 bases, leaving 9 bases between the germline ends. The CDR3 spells CASSLAVIRYNEQFF. The CDR3 region has the DNA TGTGCCAGCAGTTTAGCGGTGATACGCTACAATGAGCAGTTCTTC.

This clonotype was seen a handful of times. The rearrangement links TRBV20-1 to TRBJ2-3, with 8 bases fitting TRBD2. The V segment lost 1 base and the J segment 10 bases; nucleotides outside the gene matches: 13. The CDR3 covers 15 residues. CDR1 and CDR2 (germline): DFQATT, SNEGSKA (reference sequence). CDR3 in amino acids: CSARVSGRLGVAQYF. CDR3 DNA sequence: TGCAGTGCTAGAGTGAGCGGGAGACTCGGGGTGGCGCAGTATTTT.

The table lists this clonotype with a few counts. The chain uses TRBV4-1 and TRBJ2-7, with D possibly TRBD1 on 5 matching bases. The CDR3 covers 14 residues. The V end lost 1 base, the J end lost 3 bases, and 10 bases lay between the germline ends. CDR1 and CDR2 from the germline V gene are MGHRA and YSYEKL. CDR3 DNA: TGCGCCAGCAGCCAAGCTTCCAGGGACTACGAGCAGTACTTC. The encoded protein is CASSQASRDYEQYF.

This clonotype was seen many times. V gene TRBV15 combines with J gene TRBJ1-3; maybe TRBD1 (5 bases). CDR3 length equals 19 residues. Germline values: CDR1 LNHNV, CDR2 YYDKDF (reference sequence). The germline V and J ends were trimmed by 0 bases and 2 bases, with 20 bases remaining between them. CDR3 sequence (DNA): TGTGCCACCAGCAGAGATCTTATAGGGCCGACAGCAACTGGAAACACCATATATTTT. Translated: CATSRDLIGPTATGNTIYF. The whole variable domain, remainder taken from reference TRBV15 and TRBJ1-3, is DAMVIQNPRYQVTQFGKPVTLSCSQTLNHNVMYWYQQKSSQAPKLLFHYYDKDFNNEADTPDNFQSRRPNTSFCFLDIRSPGLGDTAMYLCATSRDLIGPTATGNTIYFGEGSWLTVV.

In its sample, this clonotype was seen many times. The chain employs TRBV18 and TRBJ1-2, with TRBD1 as a possible D gene (5 bases). CDR3 length: 12 residues. Looked up from germline, CDR1 is KGHSH and CDR2 is LQKENI. The V gene lost 2 bases and the J gene lost 4 bases, with 5 bases spanning the gap. In DNA form, the CDR3 reads TGTGCCAGCTCACCAGGGACCTATGGCTACACCTTC. Residues: CASSPGTYGYTF.

This clonotype occurred many times. The gene calls are TRBV5-1 and TRBJ2-7; a weak D match, TRBD1 (6 bases). Trimming cost V 0 bases and J 2 bases, with 9 bases left between them. Germline V gene lookup returns CDR1 SGHRS and CDR2 YFSETQ. The CDR3 runs to 14 residues. The CDR3 loop reads CASSLVQGPYEQYF. The CDR3 DNA reads TGCGCCAGCAGCTTGGTACAGGGTCCCTACGAGCAGTACTTC.

This clonotype was observed a few times. This chain connects TRBV4-1 to TRBJ2-3; D perhaps matches TRBD1 (6 bases). Germline V gives CDR1 MGHRA, CDR2 YSYEKL. The CDR3 covers 15 residues. Trimming removed 3 bases from V and 0 bases from J, with 10 bases in between. This CDR3 reads CASSHSGTSTDTQYF. DNA for the CDR3: TGCGCCAGCAGCCACTCCGGGACAAGCACAGATACGCAGTATTTT.

The chain links TRBV12-3 or TRBV12-4 to TRBJ2-1, with D maybe TRBD2 (5 bases). There are 15 residues in the CDR3. Deletions cut 4 bases from V and 0 bases from J, with 10 bases between. The CDR3 here is CASSSGLSSYNEQFF. In DNA form, the CDR3 reads TGTGCCAGCAGTTCCGGACTGAGCTCCTACAATGAGCAGTTCTTC.

The sample holds many counts of this clonotype. The rearrangement links TRBV5-4 to TRBJ2-1, with 13 bases identical to TRBD2. The germline gives CDR1 SGHNT, CDR2 YYREEE (reference sequence). The CDR3 loop spans 18 amino acids. V dropped 4 bases and J dropped 9; count of bases not matched to a gene: 16. The CDR3, as DNA: TGTGCCAGCAGCCCGGGGGGTGGGACTAGCGGGACGATTAGTGAGCAGTTCTTC. As protein: CASSPGGGTSGTISEQFF.

This clonotype was seen ten or more times. The V gene is TRBV12-5, the J gene TRBJ2-7, with D unclear. The CDR3 is 10 residues long. The ends were cut back, 1 base at V and 6 bases at J, with 1 base in the middle. CDR1 LGHNT and CDR2 FRNRAP come from the germline V gene. The CDR3 loop is CASGLAEQYF. The CDR3 DNA sequence: TGTGCTAGTGGTTTGGCCGAGCAGTACTTC.

The genes are TRBV7-9 and TRBJ2-7; 7 nucleotides agree with TRBD2. CDR1 is SEHNR, CDR2 FQNEAQ, per germline (reference sequence). There are 13 residues in the CDR3. V was clipped by 5 bases and J by 6 bases; unmatched bases: 7. The CDR3 spells CASSPWTRAEQYF. CDR3 nucleotides: TGTGCCAGCAGCCCGTGGACTAGAGCCGAGCAGTACTTC.

The table lists this clonotype with a few counts. V is TRBV12-3 or TRBV12-4 and J is TRBJ2-3; D gene unclear. The V end was cut by 10 bases, the J end by 0 bases, with 20 bases between. The CDR3 has 16 amino acids. CDR3 residues: CATKRAFLESTDTQYF. CDR3 sequence (DNA): TGTGCCACCAAAAGGGCCTTTTTAGAGAGCACAGATACGCAGTATTTT.

The CDR3 loop reads CASSLSPDRVFFYEQYF. The CDR3 region has the DNA TGTGCCAGCAGTTTATCCCCCGACAGGGTATTTTTCTACGAGCAGTACTTC. The chain combines TRBV28 with TRBJ2-7; 7 bases map to TRBD1. Germline values: CDR1 MDHEN, CDR2 SYDVKM. The CDR3 spans 17 residues. J lost 3 bases, V lost 1 base, and 12 bases had no gene match. The variable domain in full, with the rest retrieved from reference TRBV28 and TRBJ2-7, is DVKVTQSSRYLVKRTGEKVFLECVQDMDHENMFWYRQDPGLGLRLIYFSYDVKMKEKGDIPEGYSVSREKKERFSLILESASTNQTSMYLCASSLSPDRVFFYEQYFGPGTRLTVT.

This clonotype was observed many times. The genes are TRBV12-3 or TRBV12-4 and TRBJ1-2; 8 bases align to TRBD1. This CDR3 spans 15 amino acids. The V gene end was trimmed by 5 bases and the J gene end by 4 bases; junction bases not matched to a gene: 9. The CDR3 DNA reads TGTGCCAGCAGTCCCGGGACAGGCCTGTTCTATGGCTACACCTTC. Amino acid sequence: CASSPGTGLFYGYTF.

In its sample, this clonotype was seen many times. The rearrangement links TRBV4-1 to TRBJ2-3; D is uncertain. Germline-derived CDR1 and CDR2 are MGHRA and YSYEKL. Trimming took 7 bases from V and 2 from J, leaving 13 bases between them. The CDR3 is 14 amino acids. In DNA form, the CDR3 reads TGCGCCAGCAAGGGTACAAGTTACACAGATACGCAGTATTTT. This sequence encodes CASKGTSYTDTQYF.

The chain is built from TRBV20-1 and TRBJ2-7; the D gene is possibly TRBD2 (6 bases). This CDR3 comprises 14 residues. V was cut by 5 bases and J by 4 bases, with 18 bases left in between. The germline gives CDR1 DFQATT, CDR2 SNEGSKA (reference sequence). The CDR3 spells CSAREPRASYEQYF. The CDR3 nucleotides read TGCAGTGCTCGGGAGCCAAGAGCGTCGTACGAGCAGTACTTC.

This clonotype has more than one count but fewer than ten. This sequence joins TRBV5-1 and TRBJ2-7; D gene unclear. Per the germline V gene, CDR1 is SGHRS and CDR2 is YFSETQ. V lost 5 bases and J lost 2, with 11 bases in between. The CDR3 consists of 13 residues. CDR3 residues: CASRATGAYEQYF. CDR3 nucleotide sequence: TGCGCCAGCAGGGCGACGGGTGCCTACGAGCAGTACTTC.

The rearrangement links TRBV4-2 to TRBJ1-2, with D possibly TRBD1 on 5 matching bases. With 1 base removed from V and 4 bases from J, the gap between germline ends came to 19 bases. Germline V gene lookup returns CDR1 LGHNA and CDR2 YNFKEQ. The length of the CDR3 is 17 residues. CDR3 amino acids: CASSQVGAGSGGYGYTF. CDR3 coding DNA: TGTGCCAGCAGCCAAGTAGGAGCAGGCTCCGGGGGCTATGGCTACACCTTC.

This clonotype was detected a few times. This CDR3 is CASSQEATVSYNEQFF. CDR3 DNA sequence: TGTGCCAGCAGCCAAGAGGCGACAGTCTCCTACAATGAGCAGTTCTTC. The chain recombines TRBV4-2 with TRBJ2-1; D is perhaps TRBD1 (5 bases). CDR3 length: 16 residues. V lost 0 bases, J lost 0 bases, and 9 bases lay in between. Germline-derived CDR1 and CDR2 are LGHNA and YNFKEQ.

This clonotype showed up many times. The CDR3 bases are TGTGCCACCAGTGCCTCCCGCGGCGCTGAACGGGACATTCAGTACTTC. This codes for CATSASRGAERDIQYF. V is TRBV24-1 and J is TRBJ2-4, with D uncertain. Germline V gene lookup returns CDR1 KGHDR and CDR2 SFDVKD. Trimming pared 5 bases from V and 8 bases from J, leaving 21 bases between. This CDR3 region has 16 residues.

The chain combines TRBV19 with TRBJ2-5, with a tentative D call TRBD1 (6 bases). Trimming cost V 5 bases and J 5 bases, with 12 bases left between them. Germline-derived CDR1 and CDR2 are LNHDA and SQIVND (reference sequence). The CDR3 runs 13 residues. The CDR3 spells CASSPGHLETQYF. The CDR3 DNA follows: TGTGCCAGTAGTCCGGGACATTTGGAGACCCAGTACTTC.

The rearrangement links TRBV4-3 to TRBJ2-1; weak D call: TRBD2 (6 bases). Trimming shortened V by 4 bases and J by 5 bases, and 15 bases separated the two germline ends. The CDR3 contains 15 residues. Germline CDR1 reads LGHNA; CDR2 reads YSLEER. The CDR3 DNA reads as TGCGCCAGCAGCCCAGGGACTTACGACGACAATGAGCAGTTCTTC. Translated, it gives CASSPGTYDDNEQFF.

As to this clonotype: A much larger clone lies a single base off, so this may be a read error. The chain has TRBV6-5 and TRBJ1-3; D is uncertain. V lost 8 bases and J 0 bases, leaving 5 bases between the germline ends. CDR1 and CDR2 from the germline V gene are MNHEY and SVGAGI. CDR3 length: 12 amino acids. CDR3 bases: TGTGCCAGCGGGAGCTCTGGAAACACCATATATTTT. As protein: CASGSSGNTIYF.

There are many counts of this clonotype. The chain is built from TRBV3-1 and TRBJ2-3, with D unclear. Trimming shortened V by 6 bases and J by 1 base, and 14 bases separated the two germline ends. This CDR3 is 15 amino acids long. The germline V gene encodes CDR1 LGHDT and CDR2 YNNKEL (reference sequence). The chain's CDR3 is CASRPRAGGTDTQYF. The CDR3 bases are TGTGCCAGCAGACCCCGGGCTGGAGGCACAGATACGCAGTATTTT.

In this sample, this clonotype turned up many times. This sequence joins TRBV4-2 and TRBJ2-3, with 10 bases matching TRBD2. Germline trimming cut 1 base from V and 4 bases from J; bases unmatched to any gene: 5. CDR1 is LGHNA and CDR2 is YNFKEQ in the germline V gene. There are 16 residues in the CDR3. In nucleotides, the CDR3 is TGTGCCAGCAGCCAAGTTGCTAGCGGGAGCGCAGATACGCAGTATTTT. This encodes CASSQVASGSADTQYF.

The chain employs TRBV4-3 and TRBJ2-2; 8 nucleotides align to TRBD2. CDR1 is LGHNA, CDR2 YSLEER, per germline. V lost 3 bases to trimming and J lost 5 bases; unmatched junction nucleotides: 2. The CDR3 extends over 14 amino acids. The CDR3, as DNA: TGCGCCAGCAGCCAGGGACTAGTTACCGGGGAGCTGTTTTTT. Translating it yields CASSQGLVTGELFF.

The V and J genes are TRBV12-3 or TRBV12-4 and TRBJ1-3; perhaps TRBD1 as D (5 bases). Between the trimmed V and J ends, which lost 3 bases and 0 bases, there was a span of 6 bases. This CDR3 has 14 amino acids. The CDR3 sequence is CASSLGGSGNTIYF. Here the CDR3 DNA reads TGTGCCAGCAGTTTGGGGGGCTCTGGAAACACCATATATTTT.

The J gene is TRBJ2-1, the V gene TRBV7-9, with 9 bases identical to TRBD2. CDR1 is SEHNR, CDR2 FQNEAQ, per germline (reference sequence). The CDR3 sequence is 15 residues long. V shed 0 bases, J shed 8 bases, and the junction held 5 bases outside the gene matches. This chain's CDR3 is CASSLAQGLADEQFF. CDR3 sequence (DNA): TGTGCCAGCAGCTTAGCGCAGGGACTAGCCGATGAGCAGTTCTTC.

This clonotype was observed a handful of times. The V call is TRBV19, the J call TRBJ2-7, with TRBD2 as a possible D gene (5 bases). The germline gives CDR1 LNHDA, CDR2 SQIVND (reference sequence). Trimming shortened V by 5 bases and J by 2 bases, and 13 bases separated the two germline ends. CDR3 length: 14 amino acids. The CDR3: CASSQNSVAYEQYF. As DNA, the CDR3 is TGTGCCAGTAGTCAGAATAGCGTTGCCTACGAGCAGTACTTC.

The chain combines TRBV29-1 with TRBJ1-5; possible D gene TRBD1, 5 bases. V dropped 4 bases and J dropped 7 bases, with 14 bases sitting between them. The CDR3 loop spans 13 amino acids. Germline assignment: CDR1 SQVTM and CDR2 ANQGSEA. The CDR3 sequence is CSVGGVEGQPQHF. The CDR3 bases are TGCAGCGTTGGAGGGGTCGAGGGGCAGCCCCAGCATTTT.

The table lists this clonotype with a few counts. The chain uses TRBV25-1 and TRBJ2-7, with D possibly being TRBD1 or TRBD2 (6 bases each). In germline, CDR1 is MGHDK, CDR2 SYGVNS. V shed 3 bases and J shed 3 bases, with 27 bases lying between them. This CDR3 has 19 residues. CDR3 nucleotide sequence: TGTGCCAGCAGTGAGGCCCAACCCGTGACAGGAGGGGGGATCTACGAGCAGTACTTC. Its translation is CASSEAQPVTGGGIYEQYF.